This entry is about one T cell receptor beta chain. This entry comes from a study of blood T cell repertoires in COVID-19. About the research overall: Sites across the United States, Italy and Spain contributed samples from acute and convalescent COVID-19.

Source study methods: Reference gene primer amplification gave nucleated cell count estimates. The data were produced by immunoSEQ multiplex PCR, yet TCRdb's version contains in-frame clones alone and is incomplete. V, J and clone size are taken as reported in that table, and D and trimming were inferred from the DNA itself. Here the sample spans roughly 200,000 clones, roughly 84% being singletons. Germline V gene lookup returns CDR1 GTSNPN and CDR2 SVGIG (reference sequence). This CDR3 comprises 13 residues. V gave up 3 bases and J gave up 6 bases; unmatched junction bases: 5. The sequence was collected from a woman older than 75 with acute or convalescent COVID-19. The chain carries TRBV30 and TRBJ1-1; the match to TRBD1 covers 9 bases. The sequencing input was peripheral blood. CDR3 sequence: CAWRGQGWAEAFF. CDR3 DNA: TGTGCCTGGAGGGGACAGGGTTGGGCTGAAGCTTTCTTT.